What follows are 22 T cell receptor beta chains derived from one specimen sequenced in a study of siplizumab effects on memory and regulatory T cells. Profiled with immunoSEQ multiplex PCR; TCRdb holds only in-frame clones, not every one. The repertoire holds some 62,000 clones, roughly 78% seen once, with 0.42% in the top ten. Sequencing was done on a sample of memory CD4+ T cells sorted from blood. The receptors derive from a human donor in good health.

The chain combines TRBV5-6 with TRBJ2-6; D is unresolved. V was pared by 4 bases and J by 0 bases, with 2 bases between. Germline assignment: CDR1 SGHDT and CDR2 YYEEEE. The CDR3 is made up of 13 amino acids. The CDR3 DNA reads TGTGCCAGCAGCCTCTCTGGGGCCAACGTCCTGACTTTC. Protein product: CASSLSGANVLTF.

The V gene is TRBV2, the J gene TRBJ2-1; 16 bases agree with TRBD2. This CDR3 comprises 18 residues. The germline gives CDR1 SNHLY, CDR2 FYNNEI. J was trimmed by 7 bases and V by 6 bases; bases with no gene match: 12. The CDR3 region has the DNA TGTGCCAGCAGGGGATACGACCAGGGACTAGCGGGGGGGAATGAGCAGTTCTTC. Translating gives CASRGYDQGLAGGNEQFF. The complete variable domain, with remaining parts taken from reference TRBV2 and TRBJ2-1, reads EPEVTQTPSHQVTQMGQEVILRCVPISNHLYFYWYRQILGQKVEFLVSFYNNEISEKSEIFDDQFSVERPDGSNFTLKIRSTKLEDSAMYFCASRGYDQGLAGGNEQFFGPGTRLTVL.

Notes on this clone: A read error may produce the germline difference seen at one junction end. The chain is built from TRBV4-1 and TRBJ1-2; weak D call: TRBD1 (5 bases). CDR1 is MGHRA and CDR2 is YSYEKL in the germline V gene. This CDR3 region has 16 residues. CDR3 amino acids: CASSQDLGGANYGYTF. The CDR3 DNA is TGCGCCAGCAGTCAAGATCTCGGGGGGGCTAACTATGGCTACACCTTC.

This clone occurred once. The chain joins TRBV18 to TRBJ1-5; 11 bases agree with TRBD1. Germline CDR1 is KGHSH and CDR2 is LQKENI. The CDR3 is 16 residues long. V lost 0 bases, J lost 4 bases, and 2 bases stayed unmatched. The CDR3 loop is CASSPPGTGGNQPQHF. The DNA for the CDR3 is TGTGCCAGCTCACCACCTGGGACAGGGGGAAATCAGCCCCAGCATTTT.

The rearrangement links TRBV6-5 to TRBJ2-7, with unresolved D. Deletions cut 7 bases from V and 6 bases from J, with 16 bases between. CDR3 size: 13 residues. Per germline, CDR1 MNHEY and CDR2 SVGAGI. The CDR3 protein is CASIGRYSLEQYF. DNA for the CDR3: TGTGCCAGCATCGGTCGTTATTCACTCGAGCAGTACTTC.

Regarding this clone: Different DNA sequences within this sample yield the same CDR3. The chain's CDR3 is CASSLTGTEAFF. The CDR3 DNA is TGTGCCAGCAGCTTGACCGGCACTGAAGCTTTCTTT. The J gene is TRBJ1-1, the V gene TRBV5-6; D remains ambiguous. The germline V and J ends were trimmed by 1 base and 4 bases, with 5 bases remaining between them. CDR1 and CDR2 from the germline V gene are SGHDT and YYEEEE. The CDR3 consists of 12 residues.

The chain combines TRBV27 with TRBJ1-1, with D hard to call. Germline CDR1 MNHEY, CDR2 SMNVEV (reference sequence). The CDR3 extends over 12 amino acids. V was pared by 3 bases and J by 9 bases, with 11 bases between. CDR3 region: CASSFAGGKAFF. CDR3 coding DNA: TGTGCCAGCAGTTTTGCGGGTGGCAAAGCTTTCTTT.

This clone has a handful of counts. This sequence joins TRBV9 and TRBJ2-5, with 12 nucleotides matching TRBD2. Unmatched junction bases numbered 4, after V lost 0 bases and J lost 4 bases. The CDR3 covers 16 residues. Germline V gene data show CDR1 as SGDLS and CDR2 as YYNGEE. The CDR3 region is CASSVATSGGLETQYF. DNA for the CDR3: TGTGCCAGCAGCGTAGCAACTAGCGGGGGGCTAGAGACCCAGTACTTC.

V usage is TRBV28 and J usage is TRBJ2-7, with 10 bases matching TRBD1. The trim removed 8 bases at V and 4 bases at J, leaving 2 bases unmatched. Germline values: CDR1 MDHEN, CDR2 SYDVKM. This CDR3 contains 12 residues. The CDR3 region has the DNA TGTGCCAGCCGGGACAGGGGATACGAGCAGTACTTC. As protein: CASRDRGYEQYF.

This clone is a singleton in its sample. V gene TRBV15 combines with J gene TRBJ1-6; 8 bases align to TRBD1. The junction had 4 bases not matched to a gene; V was cut back by 5 bases and J by 7 bases. Germline values: CDR1 LNHNV, CDR2 YYDKDF (reference sequence). The CDR3 consists of 14 residues. CDR3 sequence reads: CATSPDRGNSPLHF. The CDR3 bases are TGTGCCACCAGCCCCGACAGGGGAAATTCACCCCTCCACTTT.

The chain combines TRBV7-2 with TRBJ2-7, with D hard to call. Trimming stripped 1 base from V and 1 base from J, with 8 bases between. Germline assignment: CDR1 SGHTA and CDR2 FQGNSA. The CDR3 spans 14 residues. CDR3 nucleotide sequence: TGTGCCAGCAGCTTAGTCGGTGCTTCCTACGAGCAGTACTTC. This sequence encodes CASSLVGASYEQYF.

The rearrangement joins TRBV11-3 to TRBJ2-1; D perhaps matches TRBD1 (7 bases). Trimming took off 8 bases at V and 7 bases at J, with 21 bases between the two ends. The CDR3 contains 15 residues. Germline V gives CDR1 SGHNT, CDR2 YENEEA. CDR3 sequence: CASSLEGAPMNEQFF. The CDR3 DNA follows: TGTGCCAGCTCCCTGGAGGGGGCCCCAATGAATGAGCAGTTCTTC. Filled out from reference TRBV11-3 and TRBJ2-1, the complete variable domain reads EAGVVQSPRYKIIEKKQPVAFWCNPISGHNTLYWYLQNLGQGPELLIRYENEEAVDDSQLPKDRFSAERLKGVDSTLKIQPAELGDSAVYLCASSLEGAPMNEQFFGPGTRLTVL.

This clone was seen a single time. The chain couples TRBV28 to TRBJ1-4, with TRBD1 as a possible D gene (5 bases). The germline V gene has CDR1 MDHEN and CDR2 SYDVKM. The CDR3 has 13 amino acids. Trimming shortened V by 6 bases and J by 3 bases, and 8 bases separated the two germline ends. The CDR3: CASRGGANEKLFF. The CDR3 DNA sequence: TGTGCCAGCAGGGGGGGGGCTAATGAAAAACTGTTTTTT.

V is TRBV5-6 and J is TRBJ2-5; 13 bases fit TRBD2. CDR3 length: 14 residues. The ends lost 4 bases at V and 5 bases at J; junction bases unmatched: 2. CDR1 and CDR2 from the germline V gene are SGHDT and YYEEEE. The CDR3 spells CASSKGLAGETQYF. The CDR3 nucleotides read TGTGCCAGCAGCAAGGGACTAGCGGGGGAGACCCAGTACTTC.

This clone was counted between two and nine times. This rearrangement joins TRBV11-2 to TRBJ1-1; maybe TRBD1 (6 bases). Germline lookup yields CDR1 SGHAT and CDR2 FQNNGV. V gave up 1 base and J gave up 0 bases, with 21 bases separating them. The CDR3 extends over 19 amino acids. The CDR3 DNA follows: TGTGCCAGCAGCTTAGCCTGGATCTCTCGAGGGGGAATGAACACTGAAGCTTTCTTT. This gives the protein CASSLAWISRGGMNTEAFF.

This rearrangement joins TRBV2 to TRBJ2-4; D possibly matches TRBD1 or TRBD2 (5 bases each). The CDR3 runs to 13 residues. The V end lost 6 bases, the J end lost 6 bases, and 12 bases lay between the germline ends. Germline values: CDR1 SNHLY, CDR2 FYNNEI. CDR3 nucleotides: TGTGCCAGCAGGGAACCGGGACCAAACATTCAGTACTTC. Translating gives CASREPGPNIQYF.

This clone was detected a few times. The chain couples TRBV6-5 to TRBJ1-4, with D possibly matching TRBD1 (6 bases). The V gene's germline CDR1 is MNHEY and CDR2 SVGAGI. This CDR3 comprises 14 residues. The V end lost 7 bases, the J end lost 7 bases, and 16 bases lay between the germline ends. The CDR3 DNA is TGTGCCAGCACCCCCCGCAGGGGAGGTGAAAAACTGTTTTTT. Translated: CASTPRRGGEKLFF.

The gene calls are TRBV7-2 and TRBJ1-2; D is perhaps TRBD1 (6 bases). CDR1 SGHTA and CDR2 FQGNSA come from the germline V gene. This CDR3 spans 15 amino acids. Deletions cut 4 bases from V and 0 bases from J, with 12 bases between. CDR3 nucleotide sequence: TGTGCCAGCAGCTCTTTACGGACAGCTAACTATGGCTACACCTTC. Amino acids: CASSSLRTANYGYTF.

The rearrangement joins TRBV11-2 to TRBJ2-5; 7 nucleotides match TRBD1. The CDR3 length is 14 residues. Germline CDR1 is SGHAT and CDR2 is FQNNGV. The V segment lost 4 bases and the J segment 3 bases; nucleotides outside the gene matches: 5. CDR3 bases: TGTGCCAGCAGCTCTCCCGACAGGGAAGAGACCCAGTACTTC. Encoded protein: CASSSPDREETQYF.

This clone has only a few counts. The chain uses TRBV12-5 and TRBJ2-2; the D gene is possibly TRBD2 (6 bases). Trimming removed 10 bases at V and 3 bases at J, with 12 bases between. Germline V gene lookup returns CDR1 LGHNT and CDR2 FRNRAP. The CDR3 consists of 13 residues. CDR3 nucleotide sequence: TGTGCTACGGGGACTCGAGACACCGGGGAGCTGTTTTTT. The encoded protein is CATGTRDTGELFF.

This chain joins TRBV7-3 and TRBJ1-6, with a possible D match to TRBD1 (5 bases). The CDR3 totals 14 residues. Trimming pared 4 bases from V and 7 bases from J, leaving 11 bases between. CDR1 is SGHTA, CDR2 FQGTGA, per germline. This chain's CDR3 is CASSWGTVNSPLHF. The CDR3 bases are TGTGCCAGCAGCTGGGGGACCGTAAATTCACCCCTCCACTTT.

This clone has a single count. This chain joins TRBV19 and TRBJ2-5; no reliable D call. The J call is in doubt because the DNA end fits TRBJ2-7 better. The CDR3 contains 13 residues. Looked up from germline, CDR1 is LNHDA and CDR2 is SQIVND (reference sequence). The CDR3, as DNA: TGTGCCAGTTCAAGGGTGGCTACCTACGAGCAGTACTTC. Translating gives CASSRVATYEQYF.